The present entry profiles one T cell receptor beta chain with its context. The antigen remains undetermined. This entry comes from a study of graft-versus-host responses after intestinal transplantation. Across the whole study: Each of the recipients got a multivisceral, liver-intestinal, or isolated intestinal transplant. Each recipient received anti-thymocyte globulin induction, then tacrolimus and steroids for approximately three years.

Study-wide points: In recipient marrow, GvH clones were found, and some appeared first in ileum or blood.

Trimming pared 1 base from V and 10 bases from J, leaving 10 bases between. Per germline, CDR1 SEHNR and CDR2 FQNEAQ (reference sequence). The CDR3 loop spans 12 amino acids. Here immunoSEQ multiplex PCR was the method, and the copy in TCRdb shows in-frame clones only, minus some. The repertoire holds tens of thousands of clones, with 85% to 95% as singletons. The sample in question was unstimulated CD8+ T cells sorted from spleen or lymph node cells, obtained before transplant. The clonotype was recovered from a human donor who was the organ donor for an intestinal transplant. The J gene is TRBJ1-1, the V gene TRBV7-9; a possible D gene is TRBD1 (6 bases). The CDR3 sequence: CASSLGPGVAFF. CDR3 DNA sequence: TGTGCCAGCAGCTTAGGCCCAGGGGTAGCTTTCTTT. The entire variable domain, with the rest obtained from reference TRBV7-9 and TRBJ1-1, is as follows: DTGVSQNPRHKITKRGQNVTFRCDPISEHNRLYWYRQTLGQGPEFLTYFQNEAQLEKSRLLSDRFSAERPKGSFSTLEIQRTEQGDSAMYLCASSLGPGVAFFGQGTRLTVV.